The sample holds a few counts of the clone carrying this T cell receptor beta chain. The antigen is undetermined. The data were taken from a study of cytomegalovirus exposure and HLA in healthy donors. Study-wide results and limits: Presence/absence comparisons presumed near-even sequencing depth among donors. A prior analysis recorded that most TCR beta V segments were productive about 90% or about 30% of the time.

PCR was performed using 60 Vbeta and 13 Jbeta primers. Some clones are missing from TCRdb's copy, which holds only in-frame ones; the method was immunoSEQ multiplex PCR. The table lists about 150,000 clones, approximately 8.9% of them singletons. V was cut by 0 bases and J by 10 bases, with 10 bases left in between. This CDR3 is built from 14 residues. CDR1 is SGHDN and CDR2 is FVKESK in the germline V gene. This sequence originates from a woman aged 35 to 49 in good health and CMV-seropositive. The sequencing sample was made of PBMCs. The J gene is TRBJ1-6, the V gene TRBV14; D is unclear. For the CDR3, the DNA is TGTGCCAGCAGCCAAGAGAGTGAGGTATCACCCCTCCACTTT. Protein product: CASSQESEVSPLHF. Drawing the rest from reference TRBV14 and TRBJ1-6, the complete variable domain is EAGVTQFPSHSVIEKGQTVTLRCDPISGHDNLYWYRRVMGKEIKFLLHFVKESKQDESGMPNNRFLAERTGGTYSTLKVQPAELEDSGVYFCASSQESEVSPLHFGNGTRLTVT.